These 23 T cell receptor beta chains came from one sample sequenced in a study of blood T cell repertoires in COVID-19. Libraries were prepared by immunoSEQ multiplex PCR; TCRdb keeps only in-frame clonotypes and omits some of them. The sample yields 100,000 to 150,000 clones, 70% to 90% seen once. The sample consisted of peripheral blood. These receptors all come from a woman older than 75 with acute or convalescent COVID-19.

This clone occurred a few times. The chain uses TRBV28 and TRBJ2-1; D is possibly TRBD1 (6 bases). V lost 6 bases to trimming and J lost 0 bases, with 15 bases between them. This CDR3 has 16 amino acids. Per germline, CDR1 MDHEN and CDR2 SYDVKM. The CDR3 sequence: CASRTQGGSSYNEQFF. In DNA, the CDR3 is TGTGCCAGCAGAACACAGGGTGGGAGCTCCTACAATGAGCAGTTCTTC. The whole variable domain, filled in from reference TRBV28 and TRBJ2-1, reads DVKVTQSSRYLVKRTGEKVFLECVQDMDHENMFWYRQDPGLGLRLIYFSYDVKMKEKGDIPEGYSVSREKKERFSLILESASTNQTSMYLCASRTQGGSSYNEQFFGPGTRLTVL.

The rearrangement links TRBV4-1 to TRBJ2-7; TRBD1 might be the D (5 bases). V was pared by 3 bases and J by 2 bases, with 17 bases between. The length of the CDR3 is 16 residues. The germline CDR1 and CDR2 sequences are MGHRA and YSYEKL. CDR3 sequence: CASSHASTDRPYEQYF. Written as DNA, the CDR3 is TGCGCCAGCAGCCACGCCTCGACAGACCGCCCCTACGAGCAGTACTTC.

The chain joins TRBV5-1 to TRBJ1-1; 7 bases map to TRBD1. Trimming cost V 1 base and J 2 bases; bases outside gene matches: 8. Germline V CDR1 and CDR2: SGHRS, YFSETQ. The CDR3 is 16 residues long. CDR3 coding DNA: TGCGCCAGCAGCTTGTTTGCAGGGGGAATCAACACTGAAGCTTTCTTT. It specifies CASSLFAGGINTEAFF.

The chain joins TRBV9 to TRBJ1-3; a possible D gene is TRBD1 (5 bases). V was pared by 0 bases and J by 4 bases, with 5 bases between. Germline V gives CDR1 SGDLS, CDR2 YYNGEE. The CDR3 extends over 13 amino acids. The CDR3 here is CASSVAGGNTIYF. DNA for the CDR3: TGTGCCAGCAGCGTAGCAGGGGGAAACACCATATATTTT.

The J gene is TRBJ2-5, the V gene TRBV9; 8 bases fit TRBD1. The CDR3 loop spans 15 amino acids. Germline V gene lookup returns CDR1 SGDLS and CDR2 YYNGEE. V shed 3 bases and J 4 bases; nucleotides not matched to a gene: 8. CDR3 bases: TGTGCCAGCAGCGGATGGGACAGGCGAGGAGAGACCCAGTACTTC. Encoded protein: CASSGWDRRGETQYF.

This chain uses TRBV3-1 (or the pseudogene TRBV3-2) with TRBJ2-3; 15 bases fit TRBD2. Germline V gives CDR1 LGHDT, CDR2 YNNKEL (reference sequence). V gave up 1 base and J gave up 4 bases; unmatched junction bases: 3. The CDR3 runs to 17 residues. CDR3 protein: CASSQAGLAGGADTQYF. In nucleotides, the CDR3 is TGTGCCAGCAGCCAAGCGGGACTAGCGGGAGGCGCAGATACGCAGTATTTT.

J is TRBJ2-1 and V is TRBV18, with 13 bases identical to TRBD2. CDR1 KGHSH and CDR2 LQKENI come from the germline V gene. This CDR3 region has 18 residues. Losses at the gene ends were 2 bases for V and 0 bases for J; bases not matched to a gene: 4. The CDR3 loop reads CASSPTGLAGSSYNEQFF. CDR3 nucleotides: TGTGCCAGCTCACCAACGGGACTAGCGGGGAGCTCCTACAATGAGCAGTTCTTC.

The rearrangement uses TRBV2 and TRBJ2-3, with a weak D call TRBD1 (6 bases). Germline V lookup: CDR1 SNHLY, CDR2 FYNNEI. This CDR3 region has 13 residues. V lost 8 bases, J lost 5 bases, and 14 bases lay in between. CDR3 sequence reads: CASADWGRDTQYF. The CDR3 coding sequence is TGTGCCAGCGCTGATTGGGGGCGAGATACGCAGTATTTT.

The DNA for the CDR3 is TGCAGCGTTCTCCCAGGGGTCGGAAACACCATATATTTT. It encodes CSVLPGVGNTIYF. V gene TRBV29-1 combines with J gene TRBJ1-3, with D maybe TRBD1 (6 bases). Germline CDR1 SQVTM, CDR2 ANQGSEA. The CDR3 is 13 amino acids. The V end lost 5 bases, the J end lost 4 bases, and 12 bases lay between the germline ends.

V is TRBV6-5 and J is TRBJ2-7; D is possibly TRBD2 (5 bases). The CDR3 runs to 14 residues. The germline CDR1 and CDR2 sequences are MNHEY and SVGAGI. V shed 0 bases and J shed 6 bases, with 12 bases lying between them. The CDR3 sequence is CASSYSTIRGEQYF. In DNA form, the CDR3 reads TGTGCCAGCAGTTACTCGACGATACGGGGCGAGCAGTACTTC.

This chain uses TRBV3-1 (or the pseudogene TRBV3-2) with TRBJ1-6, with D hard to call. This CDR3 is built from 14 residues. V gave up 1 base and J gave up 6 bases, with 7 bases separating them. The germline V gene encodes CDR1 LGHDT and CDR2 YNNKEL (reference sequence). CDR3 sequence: CASSQVEGNSPLHF. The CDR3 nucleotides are TGTGCCAGCAGCCAAGTAGAGGGTAATTCACCCCTCCACTTT.

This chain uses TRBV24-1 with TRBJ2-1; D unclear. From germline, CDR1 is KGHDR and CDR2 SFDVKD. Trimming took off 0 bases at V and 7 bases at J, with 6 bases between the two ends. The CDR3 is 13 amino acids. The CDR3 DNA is TGTGCCACCAGTGATTTGAGCAGGAATGAGCAGTTCTTC. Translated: CATSDLSRNEQFF.

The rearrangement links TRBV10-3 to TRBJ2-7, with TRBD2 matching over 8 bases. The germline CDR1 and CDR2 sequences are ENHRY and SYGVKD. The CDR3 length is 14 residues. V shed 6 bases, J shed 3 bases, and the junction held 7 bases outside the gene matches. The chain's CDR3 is CAIRKSGGHYEQYF. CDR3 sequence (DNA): TGTGCCATCAGGAAAAGCGGGGGACACTACGAGCAGTACTTC.

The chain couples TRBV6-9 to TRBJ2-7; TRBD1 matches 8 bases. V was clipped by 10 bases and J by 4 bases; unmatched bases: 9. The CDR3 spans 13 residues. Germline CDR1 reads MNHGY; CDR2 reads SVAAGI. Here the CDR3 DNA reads TGTGCCAACAGGGACAGGCTATGTTACGAGCAGTACTTC. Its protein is CANRDRLCYEQYF.

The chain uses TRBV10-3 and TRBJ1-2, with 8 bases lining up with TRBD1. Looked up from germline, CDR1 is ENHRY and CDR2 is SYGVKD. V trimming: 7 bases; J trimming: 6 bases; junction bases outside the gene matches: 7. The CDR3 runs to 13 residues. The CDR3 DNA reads TGTGCCATCACTCGGACAGGGAACGATGGCTACACCTTC. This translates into CAITRTGNDGYTF.

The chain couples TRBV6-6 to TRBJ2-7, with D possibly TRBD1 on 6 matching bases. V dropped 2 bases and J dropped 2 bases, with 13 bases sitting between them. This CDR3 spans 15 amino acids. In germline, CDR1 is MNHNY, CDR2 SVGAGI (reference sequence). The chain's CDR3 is CASSYRPRGTYEQYF. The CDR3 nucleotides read TGTGCCAGCAGTTACCGCCCTAGGGGGACCTACGAGCAGTACTTC.

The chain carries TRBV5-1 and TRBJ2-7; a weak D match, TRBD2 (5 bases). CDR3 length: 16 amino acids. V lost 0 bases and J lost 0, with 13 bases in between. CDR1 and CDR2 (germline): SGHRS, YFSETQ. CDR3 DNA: TGCGCCAGCAGCTTGGAGCCGGGGAGCAGCTCCTACGAGCAGTACTTC. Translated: CASSLEPGSSSYEQYF.

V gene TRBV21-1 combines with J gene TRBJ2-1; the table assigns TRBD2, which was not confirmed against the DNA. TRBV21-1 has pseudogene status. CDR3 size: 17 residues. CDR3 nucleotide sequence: TGTGCCAGCAGCAATCCCTGGACTAGCGGATCCTACAATGAGCAGTTCTTC. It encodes CASSNPWTSGSYNEQFF.

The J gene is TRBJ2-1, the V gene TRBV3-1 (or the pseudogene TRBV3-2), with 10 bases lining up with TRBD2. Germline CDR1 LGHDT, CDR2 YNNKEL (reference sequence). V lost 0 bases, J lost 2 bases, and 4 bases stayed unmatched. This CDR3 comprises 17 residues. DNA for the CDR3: TGTGCCAGCAGCCAAGATCCCCTAGCGGGGGCCTACAATGAGCAGTTCTTC. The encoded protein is CASSQDPLAGAYNEQFF.

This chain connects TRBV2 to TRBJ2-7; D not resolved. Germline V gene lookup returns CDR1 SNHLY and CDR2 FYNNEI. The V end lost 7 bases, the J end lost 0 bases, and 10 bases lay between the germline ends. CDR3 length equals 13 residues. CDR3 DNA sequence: TGTGCCAGCAAGGTCGACACCTCCTACGAGCAGTACTTC. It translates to CASKVDTSYEQYF.

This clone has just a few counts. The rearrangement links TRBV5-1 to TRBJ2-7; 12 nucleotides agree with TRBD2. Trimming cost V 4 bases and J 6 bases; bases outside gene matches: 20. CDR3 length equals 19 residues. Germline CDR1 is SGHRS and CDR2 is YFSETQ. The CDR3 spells CASSPGLAGPSSFTREQYF. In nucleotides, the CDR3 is TGCGCCAGCAGCCCCGGACTAGCGGGACCATCATCATTTACGCGCGAGCAGTACTTC.

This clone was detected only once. The chain's CDR3 is CASSPGLLAGVYNEQFF. The CDR3, as DNA: TGCGCCAGCAGCCCCGGCCTCCTAGCGGGAGTCTACAATGAGCAGTTCTTC. V usage is TRBV5-1 and J usage is TRBJ2-1, with 10 bases identical to TRBD2. Germline V lookup: CDR1 SGHRS, CDR2 YFSETQ. V dropped 4 bases and J dropped 3; count of bases not matched to a gene: 10. The CDR3 is 17 amino acids.

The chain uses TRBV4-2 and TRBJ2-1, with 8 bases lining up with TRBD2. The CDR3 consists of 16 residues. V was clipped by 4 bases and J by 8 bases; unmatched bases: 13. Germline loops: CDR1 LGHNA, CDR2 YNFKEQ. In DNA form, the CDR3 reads TGTGCCAGCAGCCTCCCCGGCCGGGGGGGCGGCCATGAGCAGTTCTTC. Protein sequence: CASSLPGRGGGHEQFF.